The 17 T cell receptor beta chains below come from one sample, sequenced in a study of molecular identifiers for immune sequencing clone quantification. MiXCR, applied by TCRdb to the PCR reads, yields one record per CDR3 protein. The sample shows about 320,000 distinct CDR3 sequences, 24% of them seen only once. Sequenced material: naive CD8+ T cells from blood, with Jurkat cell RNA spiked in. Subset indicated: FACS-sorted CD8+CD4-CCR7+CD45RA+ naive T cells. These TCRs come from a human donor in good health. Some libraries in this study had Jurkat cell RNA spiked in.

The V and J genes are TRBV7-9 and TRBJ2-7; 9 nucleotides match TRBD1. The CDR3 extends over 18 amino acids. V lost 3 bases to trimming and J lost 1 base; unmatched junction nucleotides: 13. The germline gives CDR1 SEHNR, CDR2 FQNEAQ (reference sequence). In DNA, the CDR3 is TGTGCCAGCAGCTTTGGGGACAGGGAAGTCTGGGGATCCTACGAGCAGTACTTC. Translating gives CASSFGDREVWGSYEQYF.

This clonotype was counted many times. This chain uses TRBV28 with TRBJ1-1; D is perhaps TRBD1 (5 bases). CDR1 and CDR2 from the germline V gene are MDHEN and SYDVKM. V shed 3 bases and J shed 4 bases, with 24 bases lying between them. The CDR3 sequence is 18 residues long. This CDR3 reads CASSFWVREDRVGTEAFF. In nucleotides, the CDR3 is TGTGCCAGCAGTTTTTGGGTCAGGGAAGATCGTGTCGGCACTGAAGCTTTCTTT. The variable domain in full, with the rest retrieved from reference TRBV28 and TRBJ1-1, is DVKVTQSSRYLVKRTGEKVFLECVQDMDHENMFWYRQDPGLGLRLIYFSYDVKMKEKGDIPEGYSVSREKKERFSLILESASTNQTSMYLCASSFWVREDRVGTEAFFGQGTRLTVV.

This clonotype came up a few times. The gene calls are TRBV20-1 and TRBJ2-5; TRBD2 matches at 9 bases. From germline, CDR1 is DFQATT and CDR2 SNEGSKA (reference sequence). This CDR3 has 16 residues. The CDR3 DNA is TGCAGAGCCGGAGATAGCGGGGGTCCCTCAATAGAGACCCAGTACTTC. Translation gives CRAGDSGGPSIETQYF.

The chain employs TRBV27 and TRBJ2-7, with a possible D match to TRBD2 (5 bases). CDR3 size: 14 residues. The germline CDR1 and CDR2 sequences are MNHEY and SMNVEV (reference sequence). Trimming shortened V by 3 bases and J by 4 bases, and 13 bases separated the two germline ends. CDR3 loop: CASSFGVTGYEQYF. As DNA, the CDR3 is TGTGCCAGCAGTTTCGGGGTAACCGGGTACGAGCAGTACTTC.

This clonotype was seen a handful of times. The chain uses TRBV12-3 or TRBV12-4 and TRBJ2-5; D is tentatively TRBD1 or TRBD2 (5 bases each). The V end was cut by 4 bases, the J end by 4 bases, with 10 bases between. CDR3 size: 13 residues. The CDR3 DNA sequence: TGTGCCAGCAGTTCCGAGGGGAGAGAGACCCAGTACTTC. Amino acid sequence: CASSSEGRETQYF.

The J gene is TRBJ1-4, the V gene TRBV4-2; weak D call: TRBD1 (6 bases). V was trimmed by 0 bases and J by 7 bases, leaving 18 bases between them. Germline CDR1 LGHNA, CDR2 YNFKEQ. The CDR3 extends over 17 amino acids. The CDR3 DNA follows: TGTGCCAGCAGCCAAGATTCCCAGGGGACGGGTTTTGAAAAACTGTTTTTT. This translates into CASSQDSQGTGFEKLFF.

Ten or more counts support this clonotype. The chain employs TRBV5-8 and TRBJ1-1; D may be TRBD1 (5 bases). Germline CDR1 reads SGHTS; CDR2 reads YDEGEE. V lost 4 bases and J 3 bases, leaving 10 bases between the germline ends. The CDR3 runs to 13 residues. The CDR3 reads CASSLRVYTEAFF. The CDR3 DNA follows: TGTGCCAGCAGCCTCAGGGTTTACACTGAAGCTTTCTTT.

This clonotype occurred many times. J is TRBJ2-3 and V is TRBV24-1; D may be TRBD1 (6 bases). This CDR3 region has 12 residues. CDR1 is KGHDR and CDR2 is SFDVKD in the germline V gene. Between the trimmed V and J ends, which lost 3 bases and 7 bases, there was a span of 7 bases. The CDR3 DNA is TGTGCCACCAGTGATGGACAGTATACGCAGTATTTT. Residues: CATSDGQYTQYF.

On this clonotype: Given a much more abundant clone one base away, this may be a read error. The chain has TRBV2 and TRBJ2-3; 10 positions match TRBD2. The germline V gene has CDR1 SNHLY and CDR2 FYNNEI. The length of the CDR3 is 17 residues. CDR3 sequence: CASIPSRTSGSIDTQYF. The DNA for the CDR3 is TGTGCCAGCATTCCCAGTCGGACTAGCGGTAGCATAGATACGCAGTATTTT. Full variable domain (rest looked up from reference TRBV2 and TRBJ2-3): EPEVTQTPSHQVTQMGQEVILRCVPISNHLYFYWYRQILGQKVEFLVSFYNNEISEKSEIFDDQFSVERPDGSNFTLKIRSTKLEDSAMYFCASIPSRTSGSIDTQYFGPGTRLTVL.

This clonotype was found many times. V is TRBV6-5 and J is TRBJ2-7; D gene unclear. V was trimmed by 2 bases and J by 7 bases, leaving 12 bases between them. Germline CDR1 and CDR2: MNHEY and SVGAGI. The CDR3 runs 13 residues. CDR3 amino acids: CASSYEATREQYF. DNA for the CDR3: TGTGCCAGCAGTTACGAGGCTACTCGGGAGCAGTACTTC.

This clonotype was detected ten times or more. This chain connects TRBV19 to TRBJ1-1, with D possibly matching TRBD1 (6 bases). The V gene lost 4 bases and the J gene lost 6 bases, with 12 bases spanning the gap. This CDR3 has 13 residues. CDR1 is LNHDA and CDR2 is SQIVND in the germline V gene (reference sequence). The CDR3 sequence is CASSTTGFSEAFF. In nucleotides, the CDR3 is TGTGCCAGTAGTACCACAGGGTTTTCTGAAGCTTTCTTT.

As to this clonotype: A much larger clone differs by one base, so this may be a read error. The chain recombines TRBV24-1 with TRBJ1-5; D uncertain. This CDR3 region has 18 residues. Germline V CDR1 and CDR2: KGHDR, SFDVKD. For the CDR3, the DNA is TGTGCCACCTGTGATTCCTGGCGGACTCCGTATAGCAATCAGCCCCAGCATTTT. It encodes CATCDSWRTPYSNQPQHF.

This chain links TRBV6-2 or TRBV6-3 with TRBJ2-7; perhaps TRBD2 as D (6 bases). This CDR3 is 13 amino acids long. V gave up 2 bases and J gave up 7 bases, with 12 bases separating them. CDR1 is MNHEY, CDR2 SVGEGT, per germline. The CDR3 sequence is CASSYRRGVEQYF. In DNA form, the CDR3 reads TGTGCCAGCAGTTACAGGCGCGGGGTGGAGCAGTACTTC.

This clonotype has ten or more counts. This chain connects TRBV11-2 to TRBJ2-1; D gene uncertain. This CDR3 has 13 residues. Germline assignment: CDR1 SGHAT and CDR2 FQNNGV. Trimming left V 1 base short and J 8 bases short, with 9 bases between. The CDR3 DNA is TGTGCCAGCAGCTTAGGATCTGGGTATGAGCAGTTCTTC. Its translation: CASSLGSGYEQFF.

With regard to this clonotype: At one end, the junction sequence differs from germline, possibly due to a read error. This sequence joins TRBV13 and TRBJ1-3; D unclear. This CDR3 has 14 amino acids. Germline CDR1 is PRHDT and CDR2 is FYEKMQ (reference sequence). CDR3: CASSLRVSGNTIHF. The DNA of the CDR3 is TGTGCCAGCAGCTTAAGGGTGTCAGGAAACACCATACATTTT.

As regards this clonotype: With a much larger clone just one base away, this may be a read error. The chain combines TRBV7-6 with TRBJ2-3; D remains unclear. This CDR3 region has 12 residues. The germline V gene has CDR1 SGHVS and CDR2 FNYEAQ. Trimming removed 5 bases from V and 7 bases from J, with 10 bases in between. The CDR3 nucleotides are TGTGCCAGCAGCCCCGTAGAATATACGCAGTATTTT. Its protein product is CASSPVEYTQYF.

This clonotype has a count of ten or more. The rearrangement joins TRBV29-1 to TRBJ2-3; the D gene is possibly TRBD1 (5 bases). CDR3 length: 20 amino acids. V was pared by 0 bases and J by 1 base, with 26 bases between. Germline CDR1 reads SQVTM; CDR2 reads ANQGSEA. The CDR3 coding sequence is TGCAGCGTTGAAGATCCAGGGTCTCTACCTTGGTCTCCCGGCACAGATACGCAGTATTTT. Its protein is CSVEDPGSLPWSPGTDTQYF.